This T cell receptor beta chain was sequenced for a study of blood T cell repertoires in COVID-19. Original data processing: Cell counts per sample came from amplifying reference gene primers. Profiled with immunoSEQ multiplex PCR; TCRdb holds only in-frame clones, not every one. That table furnishes V, J and clone size, whereas the DNA furnished D and trimming. This sample yields some 210,000 clones, of which 80% to 90% are seen a single time; roughly 8% belongs to the top ten. Looked up from germline, CDR1 is MDHEN and CDR2 is SYDVKM. The CDR3 has 15 amino acids. The V and J ends lost 6 bases and 4 bases, in that order; junction bases with no gene match: 9.

The chain combines TRBV28 with TRBJ1-1, with 9 bases matching TRBD1. The sequence derives from a woman aged 45-60 years with active or convalescent COVID-19. The sequencing sample was made of peripheral blood. CDR3 sequence (DNA): TGTGCCAGCAGCCCCGGGACAGGGTTGTTCACTGAAGCTTTCTTT. This encodes CASSPGTGLFTEAFF.